This TCR beta chain was recorded in a study of PD-1 blockade in classical Hodgkin lymphoma. Points from the study as a whole: Patients with a complete response exhibited baseline diversity comparable to newly diagnosed patients. Some patients began nivolumab under 1 year after ASCT. These patients were excluded from later analyses.

CDR3 length: 15 residues. Germline V lookup: CDR1 MDHEN, CDR2 SYDVKM. Deletions cut 6 bases from V and 4 bases from J, with 19 bases between. Repertoires were generated with immunoSEQ multiplex PCR, while TCRdb's copy carries only in-frame clones and drops some. The table shows about 60,000 clones, with around nine tenths occurring only once. All trial patients relapsed after autologous stem cell transplantation. Relapsed/refractory classical Hodgkin lymphoma patients had complete, partial or progressive responses. This clone was detected only once. Its target is not known. The input for sequencing was peripheral blood mononuclear cells (PBMCs), taken at baseline. The chain couples TRBV28 to TRBJ2-7, with TRBD2 as a possible D gene (5 bases). The sequence derives from a human donor with classical Hodgkin lymphoma. The CDR3 bases are TGTGCCAGCAGCTCCCCCCAGACTAATGCATACGAGCAGTACTTC. Translated, it gives CASSSPQTNAYEQYF.